Listed here are 5 T cell receptor beta chains from one sample, sequenced in a study of cytomegalovirus exposure and HLA in healthy donors. PCR amplification relied on 60 Vbeta primers (plus 13 Jbeta primers). Data came from immunoSEQ multiplex PCR; TCRdb stores just in-frame clones and leaves some out. The data hold approximately 89,000 clones, with 60% to 80% observed a single time. Input material: PBMCs. The receptors come from a man aged 30 to 45 in good health and CMV-seronegative.

The chain has TRBV18 and TRBJ2-7; no definite D call. This CDR3 comprises 11 residues. V dropped 3 bases and J dropped 9 bases, with 9 bases sitting between them. From germline, CDR1 is KGHSH and CDR2 LQKENI. The CDR3, as DNA: TGTGCCAGCTCACCTAGTGATGTGCAGTACTTC. Translation gives CASSPSDVQYF.

This chain joins TRBV19 and TRBJ2-5, with TRBD2 matching 9 bases. The germline V gene has CDR1 LNHDA and CDR2 SQIVND (reference sequence). This CDR3 contains 14 residues. V trimming: 11 bases; J trimming: 5 bases; junction bases outside the gene matches: 12. CDR3 sequence: CACGGQAGGETQYF. In nucleotides, the CDR3 is TGTGCCTGCGGGGGTCAGGCGGGAGGGGAGACCCAGTACTTC.

The chain carries TRBV5-1 and TRBJ1-6; D call uncertain. CDR3 length: 14 residues. The germline V gene has CDR1 SGHRS and CDR2 YFSETQ. Trimming removed 2 bases at V and 8 bases at J, with 11 bases between. CDR3 coding DNA: TGCGCCAGCAGCTTAGAGGGTTTCGATTCACCCCTCCACTTT. Translated: CASSLEGFDSPLHF.

The gene calls are TRBV30 and TRBJ2-1; 11 bases match TRBD2. With V trimmed by 3 bases and J by 5 bases, 6 bases remained unmatched. This CDR3 spans 15 amino acids. Germline CDR1 is GTSNPN and CDR2 is SVGIG (reference sequence). CDR3 DNA: TGTGCCTGGAGAAGAACTAGCGGGGGAGACAATGAGCAGTTCTTC. Translated, it gives CAWRRTSGGDNEQFF.

The rearrangement joins TRBV2 to TRBJ2-7; a weak D match, TRBD1 (6 bases). Germline CDR1 is SNHLY and CDR2 is FYNNEI. This CDR3 has 14 amino acids. V was shortened by 3 bases and J by 4 bases, with 13 bases between the two germline ends. CDR3 in DNA: TGTGCCAGCAGTGAGGGGGCAGGGTTGTACGAGCAGTACTTC. Translation: CASSEGAGLYEQYF.